A selection of T cell receptor beta chains follows, all from one sample in a study of shared clonotypes between healthy human individuals. The assay was immunoSEQ multiplex PCR, and TCRdb's table has in-frame clones only and misses some. The table includes some 1,900,000 clones, about 95% detected once. The sample taken for sequencing was naive CD8+ T cells sorted from blood. The receptors here all came from a man between 18 and 35 years old in good health. Each CDR3 is given with its conserved first and last residue. D genes are given only for firm matches. The listing skips clone size in some rows; elsewhere it reads once, few, many or a size class.

V gene	clone size	J gene	D gene	CDR3 protein	CDR3 DNA
TRBV7-9	.	TRBJ2-6	.	CASRPPGTAHSGANVLTF	TGTGCCAGCAGACCCCCGGGGACGGCCCACTCTGGGGCCAACGTCCTGACTTTC
TRBV2	few	TRBJ2-7	TRBD1	CASSETGGSYEQYF	TGTGCCAGCAGTGAAACAGGGGGCTCCTACGAGCAGTACTTC
TRBV5-6	.	TRBJ2-7	.	CASSWGGSYEQYF	TGTGCCAGCAGCTGGGGCGGCTCCTACGAGCAGTACTTC
TRBV27	.	TRBJ2-3	.	CASSLNPGTDTQYF	TGTGCCAGCAGTCTCAACCCGGGCACAGATACGCAGTATTTT
TRBV27	.	TRBJ2-1	TRBD2	CASSLTGTSGTEQFF	TGTGCCAGCAGTCTCACCGGGACTAGCGGGACAGAGCAGTTCTTC
TRBV27	.	TRBJ2-2	TRBD2	CASLSRAGESTGELFF	TGTGCCAGCCTCTCCCGAGCGGGGGAAAGCACCGGGGAGCTGTTTTTT
TRBV6-1	.	TRBJ1-6	.	CASSAATLYNSPLHF	TGTGCCAGCAGCGCCGCAACCCTCTATAATTCACCCCTCCACTTT
TRBV6-5	.	TRBJ2-5	.	CASSYFGGQETQYF	TGTGCCAGCAGTTACTTTGGGGGACAAGAGACCCAGTACTTC
TRBV15	once	TRBJ1-5	.	CATSGTQESNQPQHF	TGTGCCACCAGCGGCACGCAGGAAAGCAATCAGCCCCAGCATTTT
TRBV30	.	TRBJ2-1	.	CAWSPQHEQFF	TGTGCCTGGAGTCCACAGCATGAGCAGTTCTTC
TRBV5-4	.	TRBJ2-3	.	CASSLTPSDTQYF	TGTGCCAGCAGCTTAACCCCATCCGATACGCAGTATTTT
TRBV29-1	.	TRBJ2-3	TRBD2	CSVGGTIDTTDTQYF	TGCAGCGTGGGGGGGACGATAGACACCACAGATACGCAGTATTTT
TRBV7-9	.	TRBJ1-4	.	CASSQVDGNEKLFF	TGTGCCAGCAGCCAGGTCGACGGGAATGAAAAACTGTTTTTT
TRBV6-5	.	TRBJ2-4	.	CASTMGGKNIQYF	TGTGCCAGCACCATGGGGGGTAAAAACATTCAGTACTTC
TRBV14	.	TRBJ2-1	TRBD2	CASSQGLAGGPYNEQFF	TGTGCCAGCAGCCAGGGGTTAGCGGGGGGGCCCTACAATGAGCAGTTCTTC
TRBV9	.	TRBJ2-7	TRBD1	CASSLRTGIGEQYF	TGTGCCAGCAGCCTGCGGACAGGTATCGGCGAGCAGTACTTC
TRBV9	.	TRBJ2-3	.	CASSASESTQYF	TGTGCCAGCAGCGCTAGCGAGAGTACGCAGTATTTT
TRBV5-1	.	TRBJ2-5	.	CASTRGETQYF	TGCGCCAGTACAAGAGGGGAGACCCAGTACTTC
TRBV27	.	TRBJ2-1	TRBD2	CASSLFSGRAYNEQFF	TGTGCCAGCAGTTTATTCAGCGGGAGGGCATACAATGAGCAGTTCTTC
TRBV30	.	TRBJ1-2	TRBD1	CAWSAGTGAVYGYTF	TGTGCCTGGAGTGCCGGGACAGGGGCGGTCTATGGCTACACCTTC
TRBV6-5	.	TRBJ2-2	.	CASSSRGGYTGELFF	TGTGCCAGCAGTTCCCGGGGAGGTTATACCGGGGAGCTGTTTTTT
TRBV7-2	.	TRBJ2-7	.	CASSHKDTSSYEQYF	TGTGCCAGCAGCCATAAGGACACGAGCTCCTACGAGCAGTACTTC
TRBV5-6	.	TRBJ2-7	TRBD2	CASSLDGGGTPYEQYF	TGTGCCAGCAGCTTGGATGGCGGGGGGACTCCCTACGAGCAGTACTTC
TRBV27	.	TRBJ2-3	.	CASSLSFPTDTQYF	TGTGCCAGCAGTTTATCTTTCCCGACAGATACGCAGTATTTT
TRBV6-4	.	TRBJ2-2	.	CASSDWTGELFF	TGTGCCAGCAGTGATTGGACCGGGGAGCTGTTTTTT
TRBV7-9	.	TRBJ1-1	.	CASSQTGIPEAFF	TGTGCCAGCAGCCAAACAGGGATTCCTGAAGCTTTCTTT
TRBV2	.	TRBJ2-1	.	CASSDTTYQQFF	TGTGCCAGCAGTGATACAACCTACCAGCAGTTCTTC
TRBV5-4	.	TRBJ2-2	.	CASSSVGSPGELFF	TGTGCCAGCAGCTCGGTAGGGAGTCCCGGGGAGCTGTTTTTT
TRBV6-5	.	TRBJ1-5	TRBD1	CASSYRTGDQPQHF	TGTGCCAGCAGTTACCGGACAGGGGATCAGCCCCAGCATTTT
TRBV10-3	.	TRBJ2-1	TRBD2	CATGTSGPYNEQFF	TGTGCCACGGGGACTAGCGGTCCCTACAATGAGCAGTTCTTC
TRBV12-1	.	TRBJ2-7	.	CASSARQGSIPYEQYF	TGTGCCAGCAGCGCAAGACAGGGGTCCATACCCTACGAGCAGTACTTC
TRBV2	.	TRBJ2-7	TRBD1	CASSGTGGEQYF	TGTGCCAGCAGCGGGACAGGGGGCGAGCAGTACTTC
TRBV9	.	TRBJ2-7	.	CASSPYSSSPYEQYF	TGTGCCAGCAGCCCCTATAGTAGTTCCCCCTACGAGCAGTACTTC
TRBV9	.	TRBJ2-7	TRBD1	CASSLGQGLSYEQYF	TGTGCCAGCAGCCTGGGACAGGGGCTTTCCTACGAGCAGTACTTC
TRBV7-9	.	TRBJ2-2	TRBD1	CASSLPPGQGYTGELFF	TGTGCCAGCAGCTTACCCCCGGGACAGGGATACACCGGGGAGCTGTTTTTT
TRBV5-1	.	TRBJ2-7	TRBD2	CASSLAPSGGPNPYEQYF	TGCGCCAGCAGCTTGGCACCTAGCGGGGGGCCAAACCCCTACGAGCAGTACTTC
TRBV5-1	.	TRBJ2-7	.	CASSTPELDPGEQYF	TGCGCCAGCAGCACACCGGAACTAGACCCGGGCGAGCAGTACTTC
TRBV6-5	.	TRBJ2-1	.	CASSYRKSSSYNEQFF	TGTGCCAGCAGTTATAGGAAAAGTAGCTCCTACAATGAGCAGTTCTTC
TRBV10-3	.	TRBJ2-2	.	CAISDPGTDFTGELFF	TGTGCCATCAGTGATCCCGGGACGGACTTTACCGGGGAGCTGTTTTTT
TRBV5-8	.	TRBJ2-7	TRBD1	CASSLSLGTGKRVGEQYF	TGTGCCAGCAGCTTAAGTTTAGGGACAGGAAAACGAGTAGGGGAGCAGTACTTC
TRBV5-1	.	TRBJ2-7	.	CASSLVTGSRHEQYF	TGCGCCAGCAGCTTGGTCACGGGAAGTAGGCACGAGCAGTACTTC
TRBV5-6	.	TRBJ2-5	.	CASSFWGAGIQETQYF	TGTGCCAGCAGCTTTTGGGGGGCGGGAATCCAAGAGACCCAGTACTTC